This entry lists 12 T cell receptor beta chains sequenced from one sample in a study of T cells expressing NK-cell markers. TCRdb reprocessed the 5' RACE reads, keeping one entry per CDR3 protein, no DNA. The sample data list 200,000 to 300,000 distinct CDR3 sequences. The material sequenced was blood T cells: a sorted CD56 or NKG2C T cell subset, CD4+ or CD8+ T cells, or bulk PBMC T cells (not recorded which). These receptors came from a man between 18 and 29 years old in good health.

The chain links TRBV29-1 to TRBJ2-2; TCRdb lists TRBD1, though no DNA is available to test this call. The CDR3 sequence is 13 residues long. From germline, CDR1 is SQVTM and CDR2 ANQGSEA. CDR3 region: CSVVGQNTGELFF.

The chain links TRBV12-3 or TRBV12-4 to TRBJ2-1. CDR3 length: 14 residues. The CDR3: CASSLAGQNNEQFF.

CDR3 region: CASSQTGLAGPDTQYF. The V and J genes are TRBV7-6 and TRBJ2-3; TCRdb outputs TRBD2, but without DNA this stays unchecked. Germline-derived CDR1 and CDR2 are SGHVS and FNYEAQ. The CDR3 is 16 residues long.

This chain connects TRBV7-9 to TRBJ2-7. The length of the CDR3 is 13 residues. Germline V CDR1 and CDR2: SEHNR, FQNEAQ (reference sequence). CDR3 loop: CASGIAGNYEQYF.

The chain carries TRBV5-5 and TRBJ2-5; the D gene TCRdb calls, TRBD1, cannot be checked with no DNA. The CDR3 is 16 residues long. CDR1 SGHKS and CDR2 YYEKEE come from the germline V gene (reference sequence). The CDR3 sequence is CASSLEKGQGVETQYF.

V gene TRBV18 combines with J gene TRBJ2-3; TCRdb gives TRBD2 as the D gene, but with no DNA this cannot be confirmed. CDR1 and CDR2 (germline): KGHSH, LQKENI. The CDR3 has 14 amino acids. The CDR3 region is CASQGLAGADTQYF. The complete variable domain, with remaining parts taken from reference TRBV18 and TRBJ2-3, reads NAGVMQNPRHLVRRRGQEARLRCSPMKGHSHVYWYRQLPEEGLKFMVYLQKENIIDESGMPKERFSAEFPKEGPSILRIQQVVRGDSAAYFCASQGLAGADTQYFGPGTRLTVL.

The chain recombines TRBV5-1 with TRBJ2-1. CDR1 is SGHRS and CDR2 is YFSETQ in the germline V gene. The CDR3 has 14 residues. The CDR3 sequence: CASRKTNNNNEQFF.

The V and J genes are TRBV7-2 and TRBJ2-5; there is no DNA to check the TCRdb D call of TRBD1. This CDR3 has 16 amino acids. Per the germline V gene, CDR1 is SGHTA and CDR2 is FQGNSA. The CDR3 protein is CASNPMGRLNQETQYF.

The genes are TRBV7-8 and TRBJ2-5; the D call of TRBD2 rests on TCRdb alone, since no DNA is present to check it. The CDR3 loop spans 14 amino acids. Germline-derived CDR1 and CDR2 are SGHVS and FQNEAQ. CDR3 sequence: CASSLIVGPGAQYF.

The chain employs TRBV6-5 and TRBJ2-3; TCRdb calls TRBD2, which cannot be checked without DNA. CDR1 and CDR2 (germline): MNHEY, SVGAGI. This CDR3 is 15 amino acids long. The CDR3 sequence is CASSYFAGGPDTQYF.

The V and J genes are TRBV20-1 and TRBJ2-7; no DNA is available, so the TRBD1 call from TCRdb remains unchecked. Germline V lookup: CDR1 DFQATT, CDR2 SNEGSKA (reference sequence). The CDR3 totals 15 residues. The CDR3 sequence is CSASSSDRFINEQYF.

CDR3 sequence: CASSLRAGEGSSYNEQFF. The chain is built from TRBV7-6 and TRBJ2-1; TCRdb outputs TRBD2, but without DNA this stays unchecked. The CDR3 length is 18 residues. Per germline, CDR1 SGHVS and CDR2 FNYEAQ.